This T cell receptor (beta chain) was identified during a study of cytomegalovirus exposure and HLA in healthy donors. In the study overall: Unique TCR beta sequences numbering 117 million came from 190 million or so T cells in an earlier analysis. Study-wide points: It was reportedly the case that the classifier diagnosed cytomegalovirus status with high specificity and sensitivity. For TCR beta chains, V- and J-gene trimming was later linked to a missense DCLRE1C variant.

Primers: 60 Vbeta forward and 13 Jbeta reverse. TCRdb keeps only in-frame clones here, not all; method: immunoSEQ multiplex PCR. This sample has about 150,000 clones; over 70% occur once, and the top ten carry 1.3%. This clone was picked up a small number of times. Its antigen is unknown. V lost 6 bases, J lost 4 bases, and 12 bases stayed unmatched. The germline CDR1 and CDR2 sequences are MNHEY and SVGAGI. The CDR3 covers 15 residues. The sequencing input was PBMCs. This receptor was obtained from a man aged 50-60 years in good health and CMV-seropositive. The chain links TRBV6-5 to TRBJ2-7; the match to TRBD2 covers 7 bases. This chain's CDR3 is CASSPRSAGGYEQYF. For the CDR3, the DNA is TGTGCCAGCAGCCCAAGGAGCGCCGGGGGGTACGAGCAGTACTTC.